The T cell receptor beta chain described here comes from a study of blood T cells in healthy people across ages. The V segment lost 6 bases and the J segment 1 base; nucleotides outside the gene matches: 6. The CDR3 covers 16 residues. Germline V gene sequence: CDR1 MNHEY, CDR2 SVGAGI. A second roughly 6 to 11 cycle PCR used barcoded and J-beta primers. Unique molecular identifiers of 12 random nucleotides labeled each cDNA. TCRdb independently ran MiXCR on the 5' RACE reads; one entry per CDR3 protein. This sample has about 1,000,000 distinct CDR3 sequences; 45% occur once, and the top ten carry 15% to 20%.

This chain joins TRBV6-5 and TRBJ2-7; 13 bases map to TRBD2. The sequencing sample was made of blood. The source of this sequence is a woman aged 55-69 years in good health. Here the CDR3 reads CASRTAGLAGSYEQYF. The CDR3 DNA sequence: TGTGCCAGCAGGACCGCGGGACTAGCGGGATCCTACGAGCAGTACTTC.